Detailed here is one TCR beta chain. As yet, its antigen is unknown. The treatment denotes: roughly ten-day PBMC culture with coronavirus spike peptide pools or control peptides (ViraFEST assay). ViraFEST relied on peptide pools to expand antigen-specific T cells; the TCRs were sequenced afterward. This CDR3 has 14 residues. The germline CDR1 and CDR2 sequences are MNHNS and SASEGT. V shed 2 bases and J shed 10 bases, with 12 bases lying between them. The data originate from a study of vaccination and CD4 T cells after COVID-19. Study summary: A median of approximately 100 days (range 35 to 161) separated diagnosis from post-COVID sampling.

Study-level points and caveats: The authors identified 304 of 307 vaccine-specific clones in convalescent patients as spike mono-reactive.

An Oncomine TCR Beta short-read assay was used to sequence the DNA from cultured CD4+ T cells. TCRdb fed the PCR reads into MiXCR, producing one record per CDR3 protein. This table has over 10,000 distinct CDR3 sequences, about 74% appearing once. The clonotype was recovered from a human donor who had recovered from COVID-19. This sequence joins TRBV6-1 and TRBJ1-6, with a weak D call TRBD1 (6 bases). The sequenced material came from CD4+ T cells from blood, cultured in vitro. The CDR3 DNA reads TGTGCCAGCAGTGAATACAGGGTCGAATCACCCCTCCACTTT. Its translation: CASSEYRVESPLHF.